The rows below give T cell receptor beta chains drawn from one sample of a study of T-cell memory formation after mild COVID-19. TCRdb itself ran the 5' RACE reads through MiXCR, one entry per CDR3 protein. The sample consists of 340,000 or so distinct CDR3 sequences, roughly 13% of them appearing once. Sample: PBMCs or a T cell subset sorted from them (not recorded which). The receptors come from a young man who had mild COVID-19 (a few samples of this study predate the infection). Cell type and time point are not known. The CDR3 runs from the conserved cysteine through the conserved F or W. The D gene is left open where the match is weak. Clone sizes are given selectively: once, few, many, or a class where the clone is expanded.

TRBJ2-5 NA TRBD1 TRBV7-2 TGTGCCAGCAGCTTAACCCCCCCGGACAGGCAAGAGACCCAGTACTTC CASSLTPPDRQETQYF
TRBJ1-2 few TRBD1 TRBV6-1 TGTGCCAGCACCCAGGGGGCCGAAGTCTATGGCTACACCTTC CASTQGAEVYGYTF
TRBJ1-3 few NA TRBV6-1 TGTGCCAGCAGTCGACAGCTCTCTGGAAACACCATATATTTT CASSRQLSGNTIYF
TRBJ2-3 NA NA TRBV7-2 TGTGCCAGCAGGGTTGGACAGACAGATACGCAGTATTTT CASRVGQTDTQYF
TRBJ1-2 many TRBD1 TRBV9 TGTGCCAGCAGCGCGACAGGGGCCCCCTCTGTATCTGGCTACACCTTC CASSATGAPSVSGYTF
TRBJ1-1 few NA TRBV6-1 TGTGCCAGCATCAAGAGGGTAACTGAAGCTTTCTTT CASIKRVTEAFF
TRBJ2-7 few NA TRBV7-8 TGTGCCAGCAGCTTCCTTTTCGCCAGGGCCGTCGAGCAGTACTTC CASSFLFARAVEQYF
TRBJ2-3 NA TRBD1 TRBV27 TGTGCCAGCAGTTTCCGGACAGGGGACCCAGATACGCAGTATTTT CASSFRTGDPDTQYF
TRBJ2-3 many NA TRBV7-2 TGTGCCAGCAGCTTAAGGTCGGGGAGCACAGATACGCAGTATTTT CASSLRSGSTDTQYF
TRBJ1-5 few TRBD1 TRBV15 TGTGCCACCAGCCGCCGCGGGACAGATCAGCCCCAGCATTTT CATSRRGTDQPQHF
TRBJ2-1 many NA TRBV7-9 TGTGCCAGCAGCTCCAACCCTCGGGGCTACAATGAGCAGTTCTTC CASSSNPRGYNEQFF
TRBJ1-4 few TRBD1 TRBV5-1 TGCGCCAGCAGCTTGCCAACAGGGGGGACTAATGAAAAACTGTTTTTT CASSLPTGGTNEKLFF
TRBJ1-1 NA NA TRBV7-2 TGTGCCAGCAGCTTCCCCTCCGCAGGGAACACTGAAGCTTTCTTT CASSFPSAGNTEAFF
TRBJ2-2 NA TRBD1 TRBV29-1 TGCAGCGTTGAGGGGACAGGTCTTGGCGGGGAGCTGTTTTTT CSVEGTGLGGELFF
TRBJ2-5 few NA TRBV3-1 TGTGCCAGCAGCCAAGTTGCGGAAGAGACCCAGTACTTC CASSQVAEETQYF
TRBJ2-1 many NA TRBV3-1 TGTGCCAGCAGCCAAGATAGGGCGGAGCAGTTCTTC CASSQDRAEQFF
TRBJ2-3 NA NA TRBV14 TGTGCCAGCAGTACACTAGTTAGCACAGATACGCAGTATTTT CASSTLVSTDTQYF
TRBJ1-1 NA NA TRBV7-3 TGTGCCAGCAGCTTAACAAAACAGCCGAACACTGAAGCTTTCTTT CASSLTKQPNTEAFF
TRBJ2-3 NA TRBD1 TRBV7-3 TGTGCCAGCAGCGGGACAGGGACTGGAAAAGATACGCAGTATTTT CASSGTGTGKDTQYF
TRBJ2-4 few TRBD2 TRBV7-9 TGTGCCAGCAGCTTGGGACTAGCGAACATTCAGTACTTC CASSLGLANIQYF
TRBJ2-1 many NA TRBV4-3 TGCGCCAGCAGCCAAGAGGCCTCCAATGAGCAGTTCTTC CASSQEASNEQFF
TRBJ2-5 few NA TRBV5-5 TGTGCCAGCAGCCGGGGGACAGCAAAGACCCAGTACTTC CASSRGTAKTQYF
TRBJ1-4 few NA TRBV7-9 TGTGCCAGCAGCTTAGGGGCCGGGGGCGATGAAAAACTGTTTTTT CASSLGAGGDEKLFF